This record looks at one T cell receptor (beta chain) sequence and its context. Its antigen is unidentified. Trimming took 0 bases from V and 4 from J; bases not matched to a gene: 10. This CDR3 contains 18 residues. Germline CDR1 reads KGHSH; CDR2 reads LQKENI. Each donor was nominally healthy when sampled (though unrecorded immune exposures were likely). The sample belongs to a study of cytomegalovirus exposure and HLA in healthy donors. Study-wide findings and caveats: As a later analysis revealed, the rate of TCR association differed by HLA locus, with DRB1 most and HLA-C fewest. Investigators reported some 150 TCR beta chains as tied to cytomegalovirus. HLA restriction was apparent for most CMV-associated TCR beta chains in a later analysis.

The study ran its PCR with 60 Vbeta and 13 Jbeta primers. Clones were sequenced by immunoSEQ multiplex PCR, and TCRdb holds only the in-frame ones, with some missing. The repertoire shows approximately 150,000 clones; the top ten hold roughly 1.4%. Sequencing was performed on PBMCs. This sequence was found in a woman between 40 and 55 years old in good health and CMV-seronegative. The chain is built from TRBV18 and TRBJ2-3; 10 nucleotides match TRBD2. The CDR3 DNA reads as TGTGCCAGCTCACCACCTGGGACTAGCGTCTCACAGGCAGATACGCAGTATTTT. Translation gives CASSPPGTSVSQADTQYF.